These T cell receptor beta chains were read from a single sample in a study of blood T cell repertoires in COVID-19. Assay: immunoSEQ multiplex PCR; the TCRdb copy retains only in-frame clones and omits some. This table holds 71,000 or so clones, about 90% found once. What was sequenced was peripheral blood. These TCRs come from an elderly man in a cohort sampled during active COVID-19. Both conserved end residues are part of each CDR3. The D gene is left open where the match is weak.

16 TRBJ2-7 TRBD1 TRBV10-3 TGTGCCATCAGTGAGTCCCGGGGGCAGGGGGCGGGCGAGCAGTACTTC CAISESRGQGAGEQYF
15 TRBJ2-5 TRBD1 TRBV27 TGTGCCAGCAGTCCTACAGACAGGGTCGGAGAGACCCAGTACTTC CASSPTDRVGETQYF
14 TRBJ1-2 NA TRBV18 TGTGCCAGCTCACCCAGGGAATTTAACTATGGCTACACCTTC CASSPREFNYGYTF
15 TRBJ1-6 NA TRBV3-1/TRBV3-2 TGTGCCAGCAGCCAGGCCAGTAGGGGGAATTCACCCCTCCACTTT CASSQASRGNSPLHF
14 TRBJ2-1 NA TRBV6-5 TGTGCCAGCAGTTACTCGAACAGAAACAATGAGCAGTTCTTC CASSYSNRNNEQFF
17 TRBJ2-2 NA TRBV15 TGTGCCACCAGCAGAGATCTGGCACAAGCGAACACCGGGGAGCTGTTTTTT CATSRDLAQANTGELFF
14 TRBJ2-3 NA TRBV29-1 TGCAGCGTTGAAGGGCTAGCAAGCCCCGATACGCAGTATTTT CSVEGLASPDTQYF
14 TRBJ1-3 TRBD1 TRBV2 TGTGCCAGCAGGGGGACAGGGCCCGGAAACACCATATATTTT CASRGTGPGNTIYF
16 TRBJ1-1 NA TRBV6-6 TGTGCCAGCAGCCCTACGTCCCTCGGGATAGGCACTGAAGCTTTCTTT CASSPTSLGIGTEAFF
15 TRBJ1-2 NA TRBV5-1 TGCGCCAGCAGCTTGGCGGAAGGGGGAAACTATGGCTACACCTTC CASSLAEGGNYGYTF
13 TRBJ1-4 NA TRBV10-3 TGTGCCATCAGTGAGTCTGGTGCGGAAAAACTGTTTTTT CAISESGAEKLFF
14 TRBJ2-3 NA TRBV3-1/TRBV3-2 TGTGCCAGCAGTCCCTGGCAGGGCACAGATACGCAGTATTTT CASSPWQGTDTQYF
13 TRBJ1-1 TRBD1 TRBV7-3 TGTGCCAGCAGCTTAACGTTGACAGGGGAAGCTTTCTTT CASSLTLTGEAFF
13 TRBJ1-2 TRBD1 TRBV7-2 TGTGCCAGCAGCTTAAGGACAGGGGGTGGCTACACCTTC CASSLRTGGGYTF
15 TRBJ1-1 NA TRBV28 TGTGCCAGCAGTTTAAATCAGAGAGCGGGGACTGAAGCTTTCTTT CASSLNQRAGTEAFF
13 TRBJ1-5 NA TRBV4-3 TGCGCCAGCAGCCAAGACGAGAATCAGCCCCAGCATTTT CASSQDENQPQHF
15 TRBJ1-5 NA TRBV2 TGTGCCAGCAATAAAGGAGACAGCGGCAATCAGCCCCAGCATTTT CASNKGDSGNQPQHF
16 TRBJ2-3 NA TRBV6-5 TGTGCCAGCAGTTCACAGGGCCCAATCCCGACAGATACGCAGTATTTT CASSSQGPIPTDTQYF